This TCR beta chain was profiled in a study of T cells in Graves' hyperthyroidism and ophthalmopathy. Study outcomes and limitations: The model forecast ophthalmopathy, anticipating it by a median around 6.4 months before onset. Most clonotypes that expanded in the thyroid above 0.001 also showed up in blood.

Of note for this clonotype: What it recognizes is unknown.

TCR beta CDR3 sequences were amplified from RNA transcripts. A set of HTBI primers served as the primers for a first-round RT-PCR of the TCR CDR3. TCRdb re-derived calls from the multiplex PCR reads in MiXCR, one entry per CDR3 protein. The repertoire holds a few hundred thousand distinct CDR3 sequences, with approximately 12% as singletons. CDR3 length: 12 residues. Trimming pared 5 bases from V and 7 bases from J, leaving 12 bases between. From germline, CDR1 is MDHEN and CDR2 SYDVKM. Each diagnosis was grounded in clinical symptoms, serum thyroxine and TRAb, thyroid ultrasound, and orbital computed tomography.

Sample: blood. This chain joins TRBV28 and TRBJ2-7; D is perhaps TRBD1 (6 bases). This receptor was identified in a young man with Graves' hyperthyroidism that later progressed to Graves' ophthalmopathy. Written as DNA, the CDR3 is TGTGCCAGCAGTGTCGGGACATCTGAGCAGTACTTC. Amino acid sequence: CASSVGTSEQYF.